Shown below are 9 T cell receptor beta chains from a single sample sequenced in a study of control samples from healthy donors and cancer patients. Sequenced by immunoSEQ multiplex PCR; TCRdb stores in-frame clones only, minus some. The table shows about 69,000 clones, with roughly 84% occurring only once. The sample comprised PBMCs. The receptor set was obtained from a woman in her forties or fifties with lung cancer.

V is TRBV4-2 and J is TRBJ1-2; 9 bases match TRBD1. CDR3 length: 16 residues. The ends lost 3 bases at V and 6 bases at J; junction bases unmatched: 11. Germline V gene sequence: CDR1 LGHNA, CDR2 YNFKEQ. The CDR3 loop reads CASSQGDREEPNGYTF. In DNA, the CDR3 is TGTGCCAGCAGCCAGGGGGACAGGGAGGAACCCAATGGCTACACCTTC.

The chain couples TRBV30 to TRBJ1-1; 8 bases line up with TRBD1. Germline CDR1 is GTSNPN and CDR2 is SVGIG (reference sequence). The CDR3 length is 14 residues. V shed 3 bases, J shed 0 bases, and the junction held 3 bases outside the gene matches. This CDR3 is CAWRQGQVNTEAFF. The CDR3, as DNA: TGTGCCTGGAGGCAGGGACAGGTGAACACTGAAGCTTTCTTT.

The CDR3 sequence: CSASFRRNIQYF. The CDR3 nucleotides are TGCAGTGCTAGTTTCAGGCGGAACATTCAGTACTTC. The rearrangement joins TRBV20-1 to TRBJ2-4; no firm D call. From germline, CDR1 is DFQATT and CDR2 SNEGSKA (reference sequence). Trimming took off 3 bases at V and 7 bases at J, with 10 bases between the two ends. The CDR3 has 12 residues.

CDR3 sequence: CASSLGSGNTIYF. The CDR3 DNA reads TGTGCCAGCAGTTTGGGCTCTGGAAACACCATATATTTT. The V gene is TRBV7-8, the J gene TRBJ1-3; the D is unclear. V was pared by 6 bases and J by 0 bases, with 6 bases between. CDR3 size: 13 residues. Looked up from germline, CDR1 is SGHVS and CDR2 is FQNEAQ.

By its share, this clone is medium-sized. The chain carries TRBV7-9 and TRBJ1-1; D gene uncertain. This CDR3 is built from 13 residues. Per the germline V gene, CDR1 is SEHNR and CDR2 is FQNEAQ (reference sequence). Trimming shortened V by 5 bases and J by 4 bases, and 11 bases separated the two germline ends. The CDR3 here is CASSQTRSTEAFF. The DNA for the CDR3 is TGTGCCAGCAGCCAGACACGGTCCACTGAAGCTTTCTTT.

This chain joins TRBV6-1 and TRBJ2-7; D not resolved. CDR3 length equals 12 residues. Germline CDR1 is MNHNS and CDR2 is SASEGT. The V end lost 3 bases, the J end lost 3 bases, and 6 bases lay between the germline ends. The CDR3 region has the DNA TGTGCCAGCAGTGAGACCAACTACGAGCAGTACTTC. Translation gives CASSETNYEQYF.

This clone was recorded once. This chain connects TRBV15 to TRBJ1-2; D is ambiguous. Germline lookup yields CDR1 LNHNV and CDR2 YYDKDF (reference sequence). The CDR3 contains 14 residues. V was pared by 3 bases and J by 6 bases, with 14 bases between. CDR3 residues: CATSSNLLSDGYTF. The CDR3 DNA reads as TGTGCCACCAGCAGTAACCTACTAAGCGATGGCTACACCTTC.

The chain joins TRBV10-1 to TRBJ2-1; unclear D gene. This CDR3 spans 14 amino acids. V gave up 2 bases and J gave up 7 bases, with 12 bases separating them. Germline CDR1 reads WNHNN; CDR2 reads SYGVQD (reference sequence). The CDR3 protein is CASSEQLGPNEQFF. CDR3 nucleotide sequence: TGCGCCAGCAGTGAGCAGCTGGGTCCTAATGAGCAGTTCTTC.

Here the CDR3 reads CASNPGGPGEKLFF. CDR3 DNA: TGTGCCAGTAACCCGGGGGGCCCGGGTGAAAAACTGTTTTTT. The chain links TRBV7-2 to TRBJ1-4; a possible D gene is TRBD1 (6 bases). CDR3 length equals 14 residues. Germline-derived CDR1 and CDR2 are SGHTA and FQGNSA. The V gene lost 9 bases and the J gene lost 7 bases, with 18 bases spanning the gap.